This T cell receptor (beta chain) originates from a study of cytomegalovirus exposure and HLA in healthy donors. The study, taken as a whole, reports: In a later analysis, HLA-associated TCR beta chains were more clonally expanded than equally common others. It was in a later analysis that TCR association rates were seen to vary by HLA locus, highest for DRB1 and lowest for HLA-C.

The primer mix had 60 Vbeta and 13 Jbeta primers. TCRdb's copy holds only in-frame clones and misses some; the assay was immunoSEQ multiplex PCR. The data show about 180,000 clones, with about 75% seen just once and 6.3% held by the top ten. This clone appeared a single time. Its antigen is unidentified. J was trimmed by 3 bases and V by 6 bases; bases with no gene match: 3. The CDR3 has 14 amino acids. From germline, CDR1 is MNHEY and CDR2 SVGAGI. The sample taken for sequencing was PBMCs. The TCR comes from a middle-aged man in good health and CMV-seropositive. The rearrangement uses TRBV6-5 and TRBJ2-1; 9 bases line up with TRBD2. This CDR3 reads CASRREGGYNEQFF. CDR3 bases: TGTGCCAGCAGGCGGGAGGGAGGCTACAATGAGCAGTTCTTC.